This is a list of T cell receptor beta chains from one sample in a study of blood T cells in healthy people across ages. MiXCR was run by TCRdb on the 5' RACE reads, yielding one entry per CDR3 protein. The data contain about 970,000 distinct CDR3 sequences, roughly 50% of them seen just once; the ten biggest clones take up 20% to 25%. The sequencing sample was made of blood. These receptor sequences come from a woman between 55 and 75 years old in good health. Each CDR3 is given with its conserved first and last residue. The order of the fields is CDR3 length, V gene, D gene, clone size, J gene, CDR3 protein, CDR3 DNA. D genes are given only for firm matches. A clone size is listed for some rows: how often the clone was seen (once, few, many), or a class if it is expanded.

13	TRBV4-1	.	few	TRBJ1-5	CASSQERAQPQHF	TGCGCCAGCAGCCAAGAAAGGGCTCAGCCCCAGCATTTT
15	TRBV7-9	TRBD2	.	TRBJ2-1	CASGTLAGAYNKQFF	TGTGCCAGCGGAACACTAGCGGGAGCCTACAATAAGCAGTTCTTC
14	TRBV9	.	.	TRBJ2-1	CASSVVAFGNEQFF	TGTGCCAGCAGCGTAGTTGCCTTCGGGAATGAGCAGTTCTTC
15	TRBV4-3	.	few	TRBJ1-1	CASSQAVRTNTEAFF	TGCGCCAGCAGCCAAGCGGTCAGGACGAACACTGAAGCTTTCTTT
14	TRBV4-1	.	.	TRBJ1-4	CASSRSGTNEKLFF	TGCGCCAGCAGCCGCAGCGGCACTAATGAAAAACTGTTTTTT
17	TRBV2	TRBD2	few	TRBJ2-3	CASSTPLAGAITDTQYF	TGTGCCAGCAGTACCCCACTAGCGGGAGCCATCACAGATACGCAGTATTTT
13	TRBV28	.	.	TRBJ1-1	CASSWGGNTEAFF	TGTGCCAGCAGTTGGGGGGGGAACACTGAAGCTTTCTTT
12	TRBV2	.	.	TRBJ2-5	CASSRDIFDQYF	TGTGCCAGCAGCCGGGACATCTTTGACCAGTACTTC
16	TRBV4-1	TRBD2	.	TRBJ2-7	CASSQSASGRAYEQYF	TGCGCCAGCAGCCAGTCGGCTAGCGGGAGGGCCTACGAGCAGTACTTC
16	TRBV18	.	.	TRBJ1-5	CASSPPPGGSNQPQHF	TGTGCCAGCTCACCACCGCCCGGGGGCTCTAATCAGCCCCAGCATTTT
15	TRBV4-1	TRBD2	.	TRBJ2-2	CASSPQRESTGELFF	TGCGCCAGCAGCCCCCAGCGGGAGAGCACCGGGGAGCTGTTTTTT
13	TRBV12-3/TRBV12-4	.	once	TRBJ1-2	CTSSQRTDSGYTF	TGTACCAGCAGCCAACGAACCGACTCTGGCTACACCTTC
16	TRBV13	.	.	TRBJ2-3	CASSSLGEQITDTQYF	TGTGCCAGCAGCTCCTTGGGGGAACAGATCACAGATACGCAGTATTTT
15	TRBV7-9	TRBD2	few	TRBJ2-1	CASSFALAEYNEQFF	TGTGCCAGCAGCTTTGCACTAGCGGAGTACAATGAGCAGTTCTTC
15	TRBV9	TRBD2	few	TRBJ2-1	CASSVGLASYNEQFF	TGTGCCAGCAGCGTAGGACTAGCGAGCTACAATGAGCAGTTCTTC
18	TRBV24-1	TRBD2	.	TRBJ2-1	CATSDLGLAGGPGNEQFF	TGTGCCACCAGTGATCTCGGACTAGCGGGAGGGCCGGGGAATGAGCAGTTCTTC
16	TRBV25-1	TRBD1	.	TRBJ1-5	CASSGRIGQGDQPQHF	TGTGCCAGCAGTGGAAGAATTGGACAGGGCGATCAGCCCCAGCATTTT
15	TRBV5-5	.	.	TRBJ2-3	CASSLGVGSRETQYF	TGTGCCAGCAGCTTGGGGGTCGGCAGTAGGGAGACGCAGTATTTT
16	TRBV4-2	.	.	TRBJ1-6	CASSQDSTLWNSPLHF	TGTGCCAGCAGCCAAGACTCGACACTTTGGAATTCACCCCTCCACTTT
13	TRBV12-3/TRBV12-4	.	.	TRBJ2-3	CASSILEADTQYF	TGTGCCAGCAGTATCTTGGAGGCAGATACGCAGTATTTT
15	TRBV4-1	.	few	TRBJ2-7	CASSQDSRGGYEQYF	TGCGCCAGCAGCCAAGATTCCAGGGGTGGTTACGAGCAGTACTTC
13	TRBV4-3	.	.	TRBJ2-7	CASSQDWQGEQYF	TGCGCCAGCAGCCAAGATTGGCAGGGCGAGCAGTACTTC
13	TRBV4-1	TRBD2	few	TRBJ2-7	CASSQGTSYEQYF	TGTGCCAGCAGCCAGGGGACTAGCTACGAGCAGTACTTC
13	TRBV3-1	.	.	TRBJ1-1	CASSRQIDTEAFF	TGTGCCAGCAGCCGACAGATCGACACTGAAGCTTTCTTT
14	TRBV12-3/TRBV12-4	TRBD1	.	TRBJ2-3	CASSLTGGGDTQYF	TGTGCCAGCAGTCTGACAGGGGGGGGAGATACGCAGTATTTT
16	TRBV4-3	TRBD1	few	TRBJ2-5	CASSQDRGQGGETQYF	TGCGCCAGCAGCCAAGATAGGGGACAGGGAGGAGAGACCCAGTACTTC
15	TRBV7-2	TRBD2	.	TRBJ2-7	CASSPPGLAGGQQYF	TGTGCCAGCAGCCCGCCGGGACTAGCGGGAGGGCAGCAGTACTTC
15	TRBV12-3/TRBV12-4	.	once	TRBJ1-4	CASSLGGGSLEKLFF	TGTGCCAGCTCTCTAGGGGGAGGTTCCCTTGAAAAACTGTTTTTT
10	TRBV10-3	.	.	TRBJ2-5	CAIVSSAQYF	TGTGCCATCGTTTCGTCAGCCCAGTACTTC
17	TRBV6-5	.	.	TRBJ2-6	CASSSSKITTGANVLTF	TGTGCCAGCAGTTCGTCAAAAATCACGACTGGGGCCAACGTCCTGACTTTC
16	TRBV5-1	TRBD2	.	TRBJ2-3	CASSLDGLAGTDTQYF	TGCGCCAGCAGCTTGGATGGACTAGCGGGCACAGATACGCAGTATTTT
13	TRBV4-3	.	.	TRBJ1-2	CASSQEQGDGYTF	TGCGCCAGCAGCCAAGAACAGGGCGATGGCTACACCTTC
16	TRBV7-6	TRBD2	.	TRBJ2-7	CASSLSLAGRSYEQYF	TGTGCCAGCAGCTTAAGTTTAGCGGGCCGCTCCTACGAGCAGTACTTC
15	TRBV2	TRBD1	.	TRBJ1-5	CASVGTGGTNQPQHF	TGTGCCAGCGTCGGGACAGGGGGGACGAATCAGCCCCAGCATTTT
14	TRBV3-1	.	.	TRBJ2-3	CASSLELRADTQYF	TGTGCCAGCAGCCTAGAGTTAAGGGCAGATACGCAGTATTTT
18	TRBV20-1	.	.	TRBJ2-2	CSARGRGRGASATGELFF	TGCAGTGCTAGAGGTCGGGGGCGGGGAGCGTCGGCCACCGGGGAGCTGTTTTTT
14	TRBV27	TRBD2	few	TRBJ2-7	CASSSGTSGIEQYF	TGTGCCAGCAGTTCCGGGACTAGCGGTATAGAGCAGTACTTC
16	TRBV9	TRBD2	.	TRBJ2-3	CASSVLLGGSTDTQYF	TGTGCCAGCAGCGTCTTGTTGGGGGGGAGCACAGATACGCAGTATTTT
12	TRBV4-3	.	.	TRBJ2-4	CASQGTKNIQYF	TGCGCTTCCCAGGGGACCAAAAACATTCAGTACTTC
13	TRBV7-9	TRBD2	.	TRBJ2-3	CASSWTSGRYGYF	TGTGCCAGCTCGTGGACTAGCGGGAGGTATGGGTATTTT
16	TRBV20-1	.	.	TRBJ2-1	CSARTPGLSRPQEQFF	TGCAGTGCTAGGACACCGGGACTGTCAAGGCCCCAGGAGCAGTTCTTC
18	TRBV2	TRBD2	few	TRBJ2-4	CASSPGLAGGQGKNIQYF	TGTGCCAGCAGCCCGGGACTAGCGGGAGGGCAAGGCAAAAACATTCAGTACTTC
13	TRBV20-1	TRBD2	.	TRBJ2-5	CSAREAGTQTQYF	TGCAGTGCTAGGGAAGCGGGGACGCAGACCCAGTACTTC
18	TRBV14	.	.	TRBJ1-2	CASSQDMVGLGANYGYTF	TGTGCCAGCAGCCAAGATATGGTCGGCCTAGGGGCTAACTATGGCTACACCTTC
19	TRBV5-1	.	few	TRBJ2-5	CASSLAISIRAGLQETQYF	TGCGCCAGCAGCTTGGCCATTTCGATACGGGCAGGCCTCCAAGAGACCCAGTACTTC
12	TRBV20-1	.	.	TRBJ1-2	CSASKGVYGYTF	TGCAGTGCTAGTAAAGGGGTTTACGGCTACACCTTC
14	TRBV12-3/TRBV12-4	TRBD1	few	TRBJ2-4	CASRGTGLGDIQYF	TGTGCCAGCAGGGGGACAGGGTTGGGGGACATTCAGTACTTC
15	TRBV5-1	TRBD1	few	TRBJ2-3	CASSRATGGTDTQYF	TGCGCCAGCAGCCGGGCGACAGGGGGCACAGATACGCAGTATTTT
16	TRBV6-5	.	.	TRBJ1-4	CASSYSPLASNEKLFF	TGTGCAAGCAGTTACTCGCCCTTAGCAAGCAATGAAAAACTGTTTTTT
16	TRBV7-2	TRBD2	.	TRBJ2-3	CASSHEGGLATDTQYF	TGTGCCAGCAGCCACGAGGGGGGACTAGCCACAGATACGCAGTATTTT
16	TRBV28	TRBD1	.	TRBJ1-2	CASEDRDSGVNYGYTF	TGTGCCAGCGAAGACCGGGACAGCGGAGTGAACTATGGCTACACCTTC
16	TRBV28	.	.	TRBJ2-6	CASSLLSGAGANVLTF	TGTGCCAGCAGTTTATTATCGGGGGCTGGGGCCAACGTCCTGACTTTC
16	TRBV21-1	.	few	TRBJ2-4	CASSKRQQEAKNIQYF	TGTGCCAGCAGCAAAAGGCAACAGGAGGCCAAAAACATTCAGTACTTC
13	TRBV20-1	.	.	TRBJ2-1	CGRRAGGFHEQFF	TGCGGGAGACGGGCTGGCGGGTTTCATGAGCAGTTCTTC
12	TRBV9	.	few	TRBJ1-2	CASSVDPYGYTF	TGTGCCAGCAGCGTAGATCCATATGGCTACACCTTC
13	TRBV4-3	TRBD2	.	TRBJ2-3	CASSRLAADTQYF	TGCGCCAGCAGCCGACTAGCTGCAGATACGCAGTATTTT
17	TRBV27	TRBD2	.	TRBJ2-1	CASSAGLAGVVEHEQFF	TGTGCCAGCAGTGCGGGACTAGCGGGAGTAGTCGAGCATGAGCAGTTCTTC
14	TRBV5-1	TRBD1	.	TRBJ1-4	CASSKTGGAEKLFF	TGCGCCAGCAGCAAGACAGGGGGAGCTGAAAAACTGTTTTTT
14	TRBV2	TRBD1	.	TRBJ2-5	CASSPGTDRETQYF	TGTGCCAGCAGCCCCGGGACAGACAGGGAGACCCAGTACTTC